This TCR beta chain came from a study of cytomegalovirus exposure and HLA in healthy donors. It was with 60 Vbeta and 13 Jbeta primers that the PCR ran. The data were produced by immunoSEQ multiplex PCR, yet TCRdb's version contains in-frame clones alone and is incomplete. This sample has about 140,000 clones, with 65% to 85% found just once. V lost 5 bases, J lost 0 bases, and 3 bases stayed unmatched. This CDR3 is built from 15 residues. Germline-derived CDR1 and CDR2 are MNHEY and SVGAGI. The genes are TRBV6-5 and TRBJ2-1, with 8 bases that match TRBD2. The sequence came from a man over 45 in good health and CMV-seronegative. The sample was PBMCs. This CDR3 reads CASSPLAGSYNEQFF. The CDR3 nucleotides read TGTGCCAGCAGTCCGCTAGCGGGCTCCTACAATGAGCAGTTCTTC.